This passage covers 21 T cell receptor beta chains from one sample sequenced in a study of blood T cell repertoires in COVID-19. The data were produced by immunoSEQ multiplex PCR, yet TCRdb's version contains in-frame clones alone and is incomplete. The sample holds more than 300,000 clones; 70% to 90% are singletons and the top ten take approximately 1.8%. Input material: peripheral blood. The source of these receptors is a woman between 25 and 40 years old with COVID-19, enrolled during active disease.

The V and J genes are TRBV30 and TRBJ2-2; D is possibly TRBD1 (5 bases). V gave up 1 base and J gave up 4 bases, with 7 bases separating them. The CDR3 contains 13 residues. The germline V gene has CDR1 GTSNPN and CDR2 SVGIG (reference sequence). The CDR3 spells CAWSETATGELFF. CDR3 sequence (DNA): TGTGCCTGGAGTGAGACAGCCACCGGGGAGCTGTTTTTT.

The chain has TRBV6-6 and TRBJ2-2; 7 positions match TRBD1. Germline CDR1 and CDR2: MNHNY and SVGAGI (reference sequence). With 5 bases clipped from V and 6 bases from J, the junction kept 3 bases outside the gene matches. CDR3 length: 13 residues. This chain's CDR3 is CASSKTGSGELFF. The DNA for the CDR3 is TGTGCCAGCAGTAAGACAGGGTCCGGGGAGCTGTTTTTT.

The chain combines TRBV30 with TRBJ2-1; TRBD2 matches 11 bases. Unmatched junction bases numbered 14, after V lost 1 base and J lost 9 bases. CDR3 size: 17 residues. Germline CDR1 GTSNPN, CDR2 SVGIG (reference sequence). The chain's CDR3 is CAWSAPPTSGGFGEQFF. The DNA of the CDR3 is TGTGCCTGGAGTGCACCACCCACTAGCGGGGGATTTGGTGAGCAGTTCTTC.

This sequence joins TRBV7-9 and TRBJ1-2, with D perhaps TRBD1 (5 bases). V was pared by 1 base and J by 7 bases, with 19 bases between. This CDR3 comprises 16 residues. Germline V gene data show CDR1 as SEHNR and CDR2 as FQNEAQ (reference sequence). CDR3 region: CASSLEVGSGLSGYTF. The CDR3 DNA follows: TGTGCCAGCAGCTTAGAAGTAGGCTCAGGGTTGTCTGGCTACACCTTC.

The chain joins TRBV5-4 to TRBJ1-2; D ambiguous. V dropped 2 bases and J dropped 8 bases, with 19 bases sitting between them. The CDR3 is 15 amino acids. CDR1 is SGHNT, CDR2 YYREEE, per germline (reference sequence). The DNA of the CDR3 is TGTGCCAGCAGCTTTTTAGTCCCAACAGAGACGGGCTACACCTTC. Translating it yields CASSFLVPTETGYTF.

The J gene is TRBJ1-4, the V gene TRBV30; 9 nucleotides agree with TRBD1. The CDR3 length is 15 residues. Germline assignment: CDR1 GTSNPN and CDR2 SVGIG (reference sequence). The V gene end was trimmed by 2 bases and the J gene end by 0 bases; junction bases not matched to a gene: 1. CDR3 amino acids: CAWSRQGATNEKLFF. CDR3 nucleotide sequence: TGTGCCTGGAGTCGACAGGGGGCAACTAATGAAAAACTGTTTTTT.

The CDR3 sequence is CASSYSRGLDEQYF. CDR3 DNA sequence: TGTGCCAGCAGTTACTCCAGGGGGCTTGACGAGCAGTACTTC. The rearrangement uses TRBV6-5 and TRBJ2-7, with 8 bases lining up with TRBD1. The length of the CDR3 is 14 residues. V was pared by 0 bases and J by 5 bases, with 3 bases of the junction left unmatched. Germline V CDR1 and CDR2: MNHEY, SVGAGI.

The chain uses TRBV28 and TRBJ2-2, with 9 positions matching TRBD2. V shed 3 bases, J shed 6 bases, and the junction held 8 bases outside the gene matches. The length of the CDR3 is 16 residues. Germline V gene sequence: CDR1 MDHEN, CDR2 SYDVKM. The CDR3 nucleotides read TGTGCCAGCAGTTTTCCGGGACTAGCATTCCCCGGGGAGCTGTTTTTT. As protein: CASSFPGLAFPGELFF. The full variable domain, in which reference TRBV28 and TRBJ2-2 provide the parts outside the CDR3, is DVKVTQSSRYLVKRTGEKVFLECVQDMDHENMFWYRQDPGLGLRLIYFSYDVKMKEKGDIPEGYSVSREKKERFSLILESASTNQTSMYLCASSFPGLAFPGELFFGEGSRLTVL.

The chain uses TRBV10-3 and TRBJ1-4; D gene unclear. The CDR3 covers 14 residues. Trimming took 4 bases from V and 7 from J, leaving 13 bases between them. Germline V gives CDR1 ENHRY, CDR2 SYGVKD. CDR3 bases: TGTGCCATCAGTGGCGGAGGGTTGGGTGAAAAACTGTTTTTT. It encodes CAISGGGLGEKLFF.

The V call is TRBV6-5, the J call TRBJ1-4; no definite D call. CDR3 length: 13 amino acids. The germline V gene has CDR1 MNHEY and CDR2 SVGAGI. V was shortened by 5 bases and J by 4 bases, with 8 bases between the two germline ends. The CDR3 DNA sequence: TGTGCCAGCAGTAACAGCTATAATGAAAAACTGTTTTTT. Translated: CASSNSYNEKLFF.

This chain joins TRBV6-5 and TRBJ2-7; 10 nucleotides align to TRBD1. Germline V lookup: CDR1 MNHEY, CDR2 SVGAGI. The CDR3 is 12 amino acids. V trimming: 11 bases; J trimming: 0 bases; junction bases outside the gene matches: 1. The CDR3 sequence is CAGTGASYEQYV. CDR3 DNA: TGTGCCGGGACAGGGGCCTCCTACGAGCAGTACGTC.

The chain joins TRBV7-2 to TRBJ1-1, with D perhaps TRBD1 (6 bases). CDR1 is SGHTA and CDR2 is FQGNSA in the germline V gene. The germline V and J ends were trimmed by 6 bases and 4 bases, with 15 bases remaining between them. This CDR3 is built from 14 residues. This chain's CDR3 is CASSSQGFGTEAFF. The DNA of the CDR3 is TGTGCCAGCAGTTCGCAGGGGTTCGGCACTGAAGCTTTCTTT.

The chain is built from TRBV7-9 and TRBJ2-5; 7 bases fit TRBD1. Germline V gene sequence: CDR1 SEHNR, CDR2 FQNEAQ (reference sequence). This CDR3 is built from 15 residues. V was clipped by 8 bases and J by 6 bases; unmatched bases: 15. Here the CDR3 reads CASATPSGGSQTQYF. CDR3 bases: TGTGCCAGCGCCACCCCCTCAGGGGGTAGTCAGACCCAGTACTTC. The entire variable domain, with the rest obtained from reference TRBV7-9 and TRBJ2-5, is as follows: DTGVSQNPRHKITKRGQNVTFRCDPISEHNRLYWYRQTLGQGPEFLTYFQNEAQLEKSRLLSDRFSAERPKGSFSTLEIQRTEQGDSAMYLCASATPSGGSQTQYFGPGTRLLVL.

Only a few counts were recorded for this clone. The V and J genes are TRBV5-4 and TRBJ1-2; D possibly corresponds to TRBD1 (5 bases). V was shortened by 0 bases and J by 5 bases, with 11 bases between the two germline ends. This CDR3 spans 14 amino acids. Germline values: CDR1 SGHNT, CDR2 YYREEE (reference sequence). The CDR3, as DNA: TGTGCCAGCAGCTTGGACACAGGAGAGTATGGCTACACCTTC. Encoded protein: CASSLDTGEYGYTF.

The chain links TRBV14 to TRBJ1-2; D gene uncertain. With 2 bases removed from V and 0 bases from J, the gap between germline ends came to 7 bases. Germline values: CDR1 SGHDN, CDR2 FVKESK. CDR3 length equals 14 residues. DNA of the CDR3: TGTGCCAGCAGCCAATTCAGGTCTAACTATGGCTACACCTTC. Protein: CASSQFRSNYGYTF.

This clone was recorded once. The V call is TRBV19, the J call TRBJ1-3; D call uncertain. Germline V gives CDR1 LNHDA, CDR2 SQIVND (reference sequence). V lost 6 bases to trimming and J lost 3 bases, with 6 bases between them. This CDR3 spans 12 amino acids. The DNA of the CDR3 is TGTGCCAGTAGCCCAGATGGAAACACCATATATTTT. Protein: CASSPDGNTIYF.

This sequence joins TRBV19 and TRBJ1-5; D is undetermined. Germline values: CDR1 LNHDA, CDR2 SQIVND (reference sequence). The CDR3 has 15 residues. Trimming took 0 bases from V and 4 from J, leaving 10 bases between them. CDR3 region: CASSIDNSLNQPQHF. The CDR3 DNA reads as TGTGCCAGTAGTATAGATAACAGCTTAAATCAGCCCCAGCATTTT.

The J gene is TRBJ2-1, the V gene TRBV3-1 (or the pseudogene TRBV3-2), with D possibly TRBD2 on 5 matching bases. Looked up from germline, CDR1 is LGHDT and CDR2 is YNNKEL (reference sequence). This CDR3 is built from 15 residues. V lost 3 bases to trimming and J lost 2 bases, with 11 bases between them. DNA for the CDR3: TGTGCCAGCAGCCAGTTTCCTAGCCCCTACAATGAGCAGTTCTTC. It codes for CASSQFPSPYNEQFF.

This chain joins TRBV27 and TRBJ2-1, with a possible D match to TRBD2 (5 bases). The V and J ends lost 0 bases and 5 bases respectively, with 11 bases between them. This CDR3 has 15 amino acids. Germline CDR1 is MNHEY and CDR2 is SMNVEV (reference sequence). The CDR3 nucleotides read TGTGCCAGCAGTTTATCTGGCCTAGCCAACAATGAGCAGTTCTTC. Protein: CASSLSGLANNEQFF.

V usage is TRBV19 and J usage is TRBJ1-1, with D possibly TRBD1 on 6 matching bases. With 5 bases removed from V and 3 bases from J, the gap between germline ends came to 19 bases. CDR1 LNHDA and CDR2 SQIVND come from the germline V gene (reference sequence). The CDR3 runs to 16 residues. The CDR3 DNA reads TGTGCCAGTAGTTCAAGGGGGAAGGGCTACTACACTGAAGCTTTCTTT. The encoded protein is CASSSRGKGYYTEAFF.

This clone was counted a single time. The V call is TRBV9, the J call TRBJ1-2; TRBD1 agrees at 9 bases. CDR1 and CDR2 from the germline V gene are SGDLS and YYNGEE. CDR3 length: 15 residues. J lost 6 bases, V lost 4 bases, and 10 bases had no gene match. In nucleotides, the CDR3 is TGTGCCAGCAGCCCACGAGGGACAGGGCCGGATGGCTACACCTTC. Protein product: CASSPRGTGPDGYTF.